This TCR beta chain came from a study of cytomegalovirus exposure and HLA in healthy donors. On this clone itself: Its target is unknown.

General study findings and limits: The authors listed around 150 TCR beta chains as cytomegalovirus-associated. Donors were assumed by presence/absence analyses to have roughly uniform sequencing depth. Association with HLA alleles at 0.05 false discovery rate was found for 16,951 TCR beta sequences in a later analysis.

The PCR ran on 60 Vbeta and 13 Jbeta primers. Libraries were prepared by immunoSEQ multiplex PCR; TCRdb keeps only in-frame clonotypes and omits some of them. The table lists about 200,000 clones, roughly 90% of them singletons. Germline V CDR1 and CDR2: SEHNR, FQNEAQ (reference sequence). With 6 bases removed from V and 0 bases from J, the gap between germline ends came to 15 bases. The CDR3 loop spans 17 amino acids. The sequence was collected from a woman aged 30 to 39 in good health and CMV-seronegative. The material sequenced was PBMCs. V usage is TRBV7-9 and J usage is TRBJ2-6, with D possibly being TRBD1 (6 bases). In DNA form, the CDR3 reads TGTGCCAGCAGTCGAGACAGGCTCCGCTCTGGGGCCAACGTCCTGACTTTC. Translation gives CASSRDRLRSGANVLTF.